This TCR beta chain is drawn from a study of T cells expressing NK-cell markers. The overall study: It was from sorted CD3+CD56+NKG2C+, CD3+CD56+NKG2C- and CD3+CD56-NKG2C+ T cells that TCR beta repertoires came.

5'RACE template switching with UMIs generated TCR beta cDNA. TCRdb reprocessed the 5' RACE reads, keeping one entry per CDR3 protein, no DNA. Its table records some 440,000 distinct CDR3 sequences. The CDR3 loop spans 15 amino acids. Germline CDR1 reads KGHSH; CDR2 reads LQKENI. Findings of the study overall: CD8+ T cells in over 5 donors included dominant NKG2C+ clonotypes at 1.0-7.0%. What remained unclear was the HCMV specificity of expanded NKG2C+ T cell clones.

Concerning this clonotype: What it binds is unknown.

The TCR was taken from a woman between 45 and 60 years old in good health. What was sequenced was blood T cells: a sorted CD56 or NKG2C T cell subset, CD4+ or CD8+ T cells, or bulk PBMC T cells (not recorded which). The chain uses TRBV18 and TRBJ2-5; TCRdb indicates TRBD1, and absent DNA this call remains unverified. CDR3: CASSPQGNTQETQYF.